The text below deals with one T cell receptor beta chain. This clonotype was seen repeatedly, ten times or more. The specificity of this receptor is unknown. Base qualities were left out, and no much larger clone turns up one base away. The sample is drawn from a study of identical twins (dated by TCRdb to about 2016). For the study in its entirety: To test whether fetal clonotypes persist, this study deep-sequenced TCR alpha and beta repertoires from monozygotic twins, from unrelated adults of various ages, and from cord blood. Replicate twin experiments were performed at different times using different library preparation protocols to rule out contamination.

V lost 0 bases and J lost 7 bases, and the count of bases not matched to a germline gene is 7. The germline V gene specifies MGHRA as CDR1 and YSYEKL as CDR2. The CDR3 runs 15 residues from the cysteine to the phenylalanine. Of the read, only the CDR3 DNA is kept; its 45 bases are in frame from base 1. The paper as a whole reports these results and caveats: Out-of-frame TCR alpha sharing in monozygotic twins was systematically underestimated by recombination models, whereas sharing between unrelated individuals was in agreement with the recombination models. In beta out-of-frame sequences, excess twin sharing was weaker, because having fewer shared sequences lowered the signal-to-noise ratio. Because the same donors could not be followed over many years, the conclusions depended on cross-sectional statistical analysis. Out-of-frame TCR alpha sequences shared between twins showed an excess of low generation-probability sequences compared with coincidental sharing between unrelated individuals. Abundant cord blood beta clonotypes carried fewer insertions; young adult naive repertoires showed a weaker similar trend, while memory repertoires showed none. Invariant T cells such as MAIT and iNKT could partly confound zero-insertion analyses, though diverse VJ usage argued against this for most clonotypes.

The library was produced with 5' RACE. The instrument was an Illumina HiSeq 2000. Template switching added a universal primer binding site, and the final cDNA carried a unique molecular identifier that allowed TCR cDNA molecules to be counted accurately. First-strand cDNA for TCR alpha and beta chains was synthesized from specific primers in the conserved constant-segment region. To control for contamination, each cDNA library was double barcoded with a SMART-Mk sample barcode plus Illumina barcodes. Two successive PCR steps introduced TruSeq adapter sequences along with Illumina sample barcodes. Sequencing of the TCR alpha and beta cDNA libraries was done on the Illumina HiSeq platform using custom primers. The paper's data handling went like this. Raw reads were processed with MiGEC to extract unique molecular identifiers, and MiXCR was used to determine CDR3 positions. For each individual, recombination models were inferred using an EM algorithm with the repgenHMM and IGoR tools. The analysis of shared clonotypes was done with the tcR package in R, with sharing normalized by the product of cloneset sizes. Out-of-frame nonproductive sequences were analyzed to study raw recombination free of thymic and clonal selection effects. TCRdb handled the public reads itself, with Q25 trimming in fastp and clone calling in MiXCR, and kept productive beta chains. Each entry is one CDR3 protein sequence, shown with its most common DNA and genes. TCRdb's processing, not the authors', yielded these V and J calls. For this sample there are about 530,000 distinct CDR3 sequences; 13% to 15% appear just once. 0.35% to 0.45% of the sample is held by the ten biggest clonotypes.

Every donor was a healthy Caucasian. Three pairs of female monozygotic twins, all aged 18 to 29 years, were included in the twin cohort. Positive isolation kits from Invitrogen were used to isolate CD4+ and CD8+ T cell populations. These records were also assigned to another study, of yellow fever vaccine responses in identical twins. From the second report: The T cell response to vaccination in identical twins was reported by the authors to appear partly convergent and partly personalized. In the study, vaccine-responding T cell clones were precisely tracked in identical twins.

Rearrangement joined TRBV4-1 to TRBJ1-1; 8 central nucleotides agree with TRBD1. Source material: CD4+ T cells sorted from blood. This receptor was identified in a woman between 18 and 30 years old in good health. Here is the DNA: TGCGCCAGCAGCCAAGAAGGTCGACAGGGGAGTGAAGCTTTCTTT. Its translation reads: CASSQEGRQGSEAFF.